These T cell receptor beta chains were read from a single sample in a study of molecular identifiers for immune sequencing clone quantification. Each CDR3 protein is one row after TCRdb ran MiXCR on the PCR reads. Seen here are 460,000 or so distinct CDR3 sequences, about a fifth observed once, and the top ten hold approximately 0.8%. Material for sequencing was naive CD8+ T cells from blood, with Jurkat cell RNA spiked in. These receptors were collected from a human donor in good health. Some libraries in this study had Jurkat cell RNA spiked in. Each CDR3 is given with its conserved first and last residue. A D gene is named only where the DNA matches it firmly. Rows may omit the clone size; those that give it use once, few, many or a size class.

cdr3_nt cdr3_aa d_call clone_size j_call v_call
TGCGCCAGCGGCCCGGGACAGGGACAAGAGACCCAGTACTTC CASGPGQGQETQYF TRBD1 many TRBJ2-5 TRBV5-1
TGTGCCAGCAGTGCCCGACTAGCACCGAGGGGCTACAATGAGCAGTTCTTC CASSARLAPRGYNEQFF TRBD2 . TRBJ2-1 TRBV27
TGCAGTGCTAGAGATTTTAGCGCCGAAGAGACCCAGTACTTC CSARDFSAEETQYF . many TRBJ2-5 TRBV20-1
TGTGCCAGCAGTCTCTTCCCGGGACTAGGCCCAGTATATGAGCAGTTCTTC CASSLFPGLGPVYEQFF TRBD2 . TRBJ2-1 TRBV11-2
TGTGCCAGCAGCCTACAGGGAGGAGAGAGCAATCAGCCCCAGCATTTT CASSLQGGESNQPQHF . many TRBJ1-5 TRBV7-9
TGTGCCAGTAATTCCAGGGACCAAGAGACCCAGTACTTC CASNSRDQETQYF . . TRBJ2-5 TRBV19
TGTGCCATCAGTGAAACGGGACTAGCGGGATACACAGATACGCAGTATTTT CAISETGLAGYTDTQYF TRBD2 . TRBJ2-3 TRBV10-3
TGTGCCAGTAGTATAGCTGGCTACAGCGGAGATACGCAGTATTTT CASSIAGYSGDTQYF . . TRBJ2-3 TRBV19
TGTGCCAGCTCCTCCAGCCTAGAGCCCTACGAGCAGTACTTC CASSSSLEPYEQYF . few TRBJ2-7 TRBV11-2
TGTGCCAGCAGTTGGCTAGTGATCTCCTACGAGCAGTACTTC CASSWLVISYEQYF . . TRBJ2-7 TRBV6-2/TRBV6-3
TGTGCCAGCAGCTCCCAGAGGGGACTAGCGGGAGAGGAGGAGACCCAGTACTTC CASSSQRGLAGEEETQYF TRBD2 . TRBJ2-5 TRBV7-9
TGTGCCAGCAGTTGGTATTCGGGGGATACGCAGTATTTT CASSWYSGDTQYF . many TRBJ2-3 TRBV6-2/TRBV6-3
TGCAGTGCTAGAGGACCCAGGGGCAGCAATCAGCCCCAGCATTTT CSARGPRGSNQPQHF . many TRBJ1-5 TRBV20-1
TGTGCCAGCAGATACTCGCGCCCAGATACGCAGTATTTT CASRYSRPDTQYF . few TRBJ2-3 TRBV11-2
TGCAGCGTTGAAACGGGTGGAAGCTTAACCGGGGAGCTGTTTTTT CSVETGGSLTGELFF . few TRBJ2-2 TRBV29-1
TGTGCCAGCTCACCGTACAGGTACAACACTGAAGCTTTCTTT CASSPYRYNTEAFF . few TRBJ1-1 TRBV18
TGTGCCTGGTGGGACAGGGGAAAGCAGTACTTC CAWWDRGKQYF TRBD1 . TRBJ2-7 TRBV30
TGTGCCAGCAGCCAAGAAACGTATTACAATGAGCAGTTCTTC CASSQETYYNEQFF . . TRBJ2-1 TRBV14
TGCGCCAGCAGTGAGACGTTGGCACCGCAGTATTTT CASSETLAPQYF . . TRBJ2-3 TRBV10-1
TGTGCCAGCAGGCTAGCGGGGGGGCCAGCCTACGAGCAGTACTTC CASRLAGGPAYEQYF TRBD2 many TRBJ2-7 TRBV27
TGTGCCAGCTCCGCCGGGGACTCTAAGCAAGAGACCCAGTACTTC CASSAGDSKQETQYF . . TRBJ2-5 TRBV18
TGTGCCAGCAGCGAATCAGGTACTAACACTGAAGCTTTCTTT CASSESGTNTEAFF . . TRBJ1-1 TRBV12-3/TRBV12-4
TGTGCCAGCAGTTTCCCGGGGACCACCGAGCAGTACTTC CASSFPGTTEQYF . few TRBJ2-7 TRBV12-3/TRBV12-4
TGTGCCAGCACCGACGACAGAAACTATGGCTACACCTTC CASTDDRNYGYTF . . TRBJ1-2 TRBV12-3/TRBV12-4
TGCAGTGCTAGAGAAGGGTTTTACTACGAGCAGTACTTC CSAREGFYYEQYF . few TRBJ2-7 TRBV20-1